Below are 15 T cell receptor beta chains sequenced from a single sample in a study of radiotherapy plus CTLA-4 blockade in lung cancer. TCRdb's copy holds only in-frame clones and misses some; the assay was immunoSEQ multiplex PCR. The table lists some 110,000 clones, about 90% of them singletons. Here the sequenced sample was peripheral blood, taken from a patient treated with radiotherapy plus ipilimumab. These receptors all stem from a human donor with non-small cell lung cancer that progressed on radiotherapy plus ipilimumab.

The chain couples TRBV4-1 to TRBJ2-7, with D hard to call. The V and J ends lost 1 base and 5 bases respectively, with 12 bases between them. The CDR3 totals 14 residues. CDR1 MGHRA and CDR2 YSYEKL come from the germline V gene. As DNA, the CDR3 is TGCGCCAGCAGCCAAGCGGGTCAACGCAACGAGCAGTACTTC. Its translation: CASSQAGQRNEQYF.

The rearrangement joins TRBV5-6 to TRBJ2-3; unclear D gene. Looked up from germline, CDR1 is SGHDT and CDR2 is YYEEEE. V was pared by 0 bases and J by 5 bases, with 4 bases between. CDR3 length equals 12 residues. CDR3 bases: TGTGCCAGCAGCTTGGGCGGAGATACGCAGTATTTT. This gives the protein CASSLGGDTQYF.

The chain is built from TRBV18 and TRBJ2-1; 11 bases align to TRBD1. The V segment lost 4 bases and the J segment 8 bases; nucleotides outside the gene matches: 7. Germline V gives CDR1 KGHSH, CDR2 LQKENI. CDR3 length: 15 amino acids. CDR3 sequence: CASSLGTGGFDEQFF. The CDR3 nucleotides read TGTGCCAGCTCACTTGGGACAGGGGGTTTCGATGAGCAGTTCTTC.

This clone is a singleton in its sample. V gene TRBV11-2 combines with J gene TRBJ2-5; 9 bases match TRBD2. Trimming took 1 base from V and 1 from J; bases not matched to a gene: 4. CDR1 and CDR2 from the germline V gene are SGHAT and FQNNGV. The CDR3 sequence is 16 residues long. The CDR3 nucleotides are TGTGCCAGCAGCTTAGCTCTAGCGGGAATCCAAGAGACCCAGTACTTC. Encoded protein: CASSLALAGIQETQYF. The whole variable domain, filled in from reference TRBV11-2 and TRBJ2-5, reads EAGVAQSPRYKIIEKRQSVAFWCNPISGHATLYWYQQILGQGPKLLIQFQNNGVVDDSQLPKDRFSAERLKGVDSTLKIQPAKLEDSAVYLCASSLALAGIQETQYFGPGTRLLVL.

V usage is TRBV11-2 and J usage is TRBJ1-3; the D is unclear. V was shortened by 0 bases and J by 0 bases, with 3 bases between the two germline ends. The CDR3 extends over 14 amino acids. The germline V gene has CDR1 SGHAT and CDR2 FQNNGV. CDR3 bases: TGTGCCAGCAGCTTAGACGTCTCTGGAAACACCATATATTTT. It specifies CASSLDVSGNTIYF.

V usage is TRBV2 and J usage is TRBJ2-7; D may be TRBD2 (5 bases). V was pared by 8 bases and J by 6 bases, with 20 bases between. The germline CDR1 and CDR2 sequences are SNHLY and FYNNEI. The CDR3 has 14 amino acids. The CDR3 is CASLALGVGGEQYF. As DNA, the CDR3 is TGTGCCAGCCTAGCCCTCGGGGTTGGAGGCGAGCAGTACTTC. The full variable domain, its missing parts supplied by reference TRBV2 and TRBJ2-7, is EPEVTQTPSHQVTQMGQEVILRCVPISNHLYFYWYRQILGQKVEFLVSFYNNEISEKSEIFDDQFSVERPDGSNFTLKIRSTKLEDSAMYFCASLALGVGGEQYFGPGTRLTVT.

This chain links TRBV18 with TRBJ2-1, with no clear D. Germline V lookup: CDR1 KGHSH, CDR2 LQKENI. V was pared by 3 bases and J by 6 bases, with 9 bases between. The CDR3 spans 13 residues. The DNA of the CDR3 is TGTGCCAGCTCACCGATAAGTACCAATGAGCAGTTCTTC. This gives the protein CASSPISTNEQFF.

The chain recombines TRBV9 with TRBJ1-2; D gene uncertain. V lost 4 bases, J lost 7 bases, and 14 bases lay in between. The CDR3 runs 13 residues. Germline lookup yields CDR1 SGDLS and CDR2 YYNGEE. This CDR3 is CASSPRLAGGYTF. The CDR3 bases are TGTGCCAGCAGCCCCCGCCTCGCGGGTGGCTACACCTTC.

The chain joins TRBV7-3 to TRBJ2-1; TRBD2 might be the D (6 bases). Trimming removed 7 bases at V and 9 bases at J, with 16 bases between. The CDR3 extends over 13 amino acids. Germline assignment: CDR1 SGHTA and CDR2 FQGTGA. The CDR3 DNA sequence: TGTGCCAGCACTCGGGAGAGGGAAGGTGAGCAGTTCTTC. As protein: CASTREREGEQFF.

The CDR3 region has the DNA TGTGCCAGCAGTGGACAATCAGGAAACACCATATATTTT. Translated: CASSGQSGNTIYF. The chain combines TRBV2 with TRBJ1-3; D is ambiguous. Trimming took 4 bases from V and 4 from J, leaving 8 bases between them. This CDR3 comprises 13 residues. The germline gives CDR1 SNHLY, CDR2 FYNNEI.

The V call is TRBV11-2, the J call TRBJ1-1, with D maybe TRBD1 (5 bases). V lost 5 bases and J lost 11, with 12 bases in between. There are 11 residues in the CDR3. Germline CDR1 and CDR2: SGHAT and FQNNGV. In DNA, the CDR3 is TGTGCCAGCAGCCAGGGACTGTCGGCTTTCTTT. Encoded protein: CASSQGLSAFF. Full variable domain (outside the CDR3, taken from reference TRBV11-2 and TRBJ1-1): EAGVAQSPRYKIIEKRQSVAFWCNPISGHATLYWYQQILGQGPKLLIQFQNNGVVDDSQLPKDRFSAERLKGVDSTLKIQPAKLEDSAVYLCASSQGLSAFFGQGTRLTVV.

This sequence joins TRBV4-1 and TRBJ2-5, with D perhaps matching TRBD1 or TRBD2 (5 bases each). The germline V gene encodes CDR1 MGHRA and CDR2 YSYEKL. The V gene lost 1 base and the J gene lost 0 bases, with 12 bases spanning the gap. The CDR3 runs 16 residues. CDR3 region: CASSQGGEGYQETQYF. CDR3 DNA sequence: TGCGCCAGCAGCCAAGGAGGCGAGGGGTACCAAGAGACCCAGTACTTC.

The chain employs TRBV30 and TRBJ1-4, with no clear D. The CDR3 runs 16 residues. In germline, CDR1 is GTSNPN, CDR2 SVGIG (reference sequence). Trimming shortened V by 0 bases and J by 3 bases, and 14 bases separated the two germline ends. As DNA, the CDR3 is TGTGCCTGGAGTGTGAAGGAGAGGGCGGCTAATGAAAAACTGTTTTTT. Protein sequence: CAWSVKERAANEKLFF.

This clone was found once. This chain uses TRBV18 with TRBJ1-3; D might be TRBD1 (5 bases). The CDR3 spans 15 residues. Trimming removed 6 bases from V and 9 bases from J, with 21 bases in between. Germline CDR1 reads KGHSH; CDR2 reads LQKENI. The CDR3 DNA reads as TGTGCCAGCTCCTCGGTCGGGGGATCGCGGATCACCATATATTTT. Protein product: CASSSVGGSRITIYF.

The chain is built from TRBV10-3 and TRBJ2-7; 7 bases match TRBD2. The CDR3 length is 14 residues. Trimming removed 4 bases from V and 6 bases from J; junction bases left unmatched: 9. Looked up from germline, CDR1 is ENHRY and CDR2 is SYGVKD. The CDR3 loop is CAISVSGTPLEQYF. The CDR3 DNA reads TGTGCCATCAGTGTCAGCGGGACCCCCCTCGAGCAGTACTTC.